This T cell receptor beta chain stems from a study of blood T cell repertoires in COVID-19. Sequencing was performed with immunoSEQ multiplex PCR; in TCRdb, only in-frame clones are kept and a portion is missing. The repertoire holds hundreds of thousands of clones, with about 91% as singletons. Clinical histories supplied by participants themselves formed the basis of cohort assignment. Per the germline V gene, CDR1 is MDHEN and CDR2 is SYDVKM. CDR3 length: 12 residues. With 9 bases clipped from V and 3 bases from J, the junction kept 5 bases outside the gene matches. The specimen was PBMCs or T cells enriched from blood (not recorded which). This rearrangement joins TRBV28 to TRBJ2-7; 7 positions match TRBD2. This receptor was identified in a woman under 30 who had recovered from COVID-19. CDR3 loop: CASLGEGYEQYF. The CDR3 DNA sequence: TGTGCCAGTTTGGGGGAGGGCTACGAGCAGTACTTC.